The 18 T cell receptor beta chains listed next were all sequenced from one sample in a study of T cells in severe cutaneous drug reactions. The patients sequenced had a carbamazepine-induced Stevens-Johnson syndrome or toxic epidermal necrolysis reaction. TCR subtype-specific primers in iRepertoire multiplex PCR prepared libraries for bulk and single-cell sequencing. Each CDR3 protein gets one entry in TCRdb, which reprocessed the multiplex PCR reads and gives no DNA. This table lists just over 20,000 distinct CDR3 sequences. Material: PBMCs. The source of these receptors is a human donor with toxic epidermal necrolysis, a severe cutaneous drug reaction.

This rearrangement joins TRBV12-3 or TRBV12-4 to TRBJ2-1. The length of the CDR3 is 15 residues. CDR3 residues: CASSALAGNYNEQFF.

The chain couples TRBV19 to TRBJ1-1. The CDR3 runs 12 residues. CDR1 is LNHDA and CDR2 is SQIVND in the germline V gene (reference sequence). The CDR3 region is CASHKKNTEAFF.

The chain's CDR3 is CASSLSSWGDIQYF. V gene TRBV27 combines with J gene TRBJ2-4. The CDR3 spans 14 residues. The germline V gene has CDR1 MNHEY and CDR2 SMNVEV (reference sequence).

The rearrangement links TRBV12-3 or TRBV12-4 to TRBJ2-5. The CDR3 runs 14 residues. CDR3 region: CASSPTRNQETQYF.

This clonotype is identified as medium-sized (0.01 to 0.1%) from frequency. V and J are TRBV18 and TRBJ2-7; the D call of TRBD2 rests on TCRdb alone, since no DNA is present to check it. From germline, CDR1 is KGHSH and CDR2 LQKENI. The length of the CDR3 is 12 residues. The CDR3: CASSPEGYEQYF.

This chain joins TRBV7-2 and TRBJ2-7; the D call from TCRdb, TRBD1, cannot be confirmed without DNA. The germline V gene encodes CDR1 SGHTA and CDR2 FQGNSA. The CDR3 has 17 residues. CDR3 amino acids: CASSFLEGGEVPYEQYF.

This rearrangement joins TRBV19 to TRBJ1-6; TCRdb designates TRBD1, a call that cannot be tested without DNA. From germline, CDR1 is LNHDA and CDR2 SQIVND (reference sequence). CDR3 length: 13 residues. CDR3 sequence reads: CASSGTSNSPLHF.

The gene calls are TRBV28 and TRBJ2-2; TCRdb lists TRBD1, though no DNA is available to test this call. The CDR3 is 13 residues long. Germline loops: CDR1 MDHEN, CDR2 SYDVKM. The CDR3 spells CAVHRVNTGELFF.

The rearrangement uses TRBV14 and TRBJ1-1. The CDR3 is 12 residues long. From germline, CDR1 is SGHDN and CDR2 FVKESK. This chain's CDR3 is CASSQDWGEAFF. Full variable domain (rest looked up from reference TRBV14 and TRBJ1-1): EAGVTQFPSHSVIEKGQTVTLRCDPISGHDNLYWYRRVMGKEIKFLLHFVKESKQDESGMPNNRFLAERTGGTYSTLKVQPAELEDSGVYFCASSQDWGEAFFGQGTRLTVV.

By frequency, this clonotype registers medium-sized. The gene calls are TRBV18 and TRBJ2-1; the TRBD2 assignment by TCRdb is unverifiable without DNA. The CDR3 is 14 residues long. Germline V gene lookup returns CDR1 KGHSH and CDR2 LQKENI. The CDR3 sequence: CASSEWRTDNEQFF.

V is TRBV20-1 and J is TRBJ2-1; TCRdb selects TRBD2, and the lack of DNA leaves this call unchecked. The CDR3 loop spans 16 amino acids. Germline CDR1 is DFQATT and CDR2 is SNEGSKA (reference sequence). The CDR3 here is CSAGGGTSGYYNEQFF.

The chain is built from TRBV7-9 and TRBJ2-5; checking the TCRdb D call of TRBD2 is not possible without DNA. This CDR3 is 13 amino acids long. CDR1 is SEHNR and CDR2 is FQNEAQ in the germline V gene (reference sequence). CDR3 protein: CASSLQGPETQYF. The complete variable domain, with remaining parts taken from reference TRBV7-9 and TRBJ2-5, reads DTGVSQNPRHKITKRGQNVTFRCDPISEHNRLYWYRQTLGQGPEFLTYFQNEAQLEKSRLLSDRFSAERPKGSFSTLEIQRTEQGDSAMYLCASSLQGPETQYFGPGTRLLVL.

V and J are TRBV5-1 and TRBJ2-1; without DNA, the TCRdb call of TRBD1 cannot be checked. This CDR3 has 14 amino acids. Germline-derived CDR1 and CDR2 are SGHRS and YFSETQ. CDR3 sequence reads: CASSIGQGWNEQFF.

CDR3 loop: CASSPGDYNEQFF. This sequence joins TRBV7-3 and TRBJ2-1; TCRdb outputs TRBD1, but without DNA this stays unchecked. The CDR3 spans 13 residues. Germline CDR1 reads SGHTA; CDR2 reads FQGTGA. The full variable domain, with the rest looked up from reference TRBV7-3 and TRBJ2-1, is GAGVSQTPSNKVTEKGKYVELRCDPISGHTALYWYRQSLGQGPEFLIYFQGTGAADDSGLPNDRFFAVRPEGSVSTLKIQRTERGDSAVYLCASSPGDYNEQFFGPGTRLTVL.

The V gene is TRBV19, the J gene TRBJ2-4; the TCRdb D gene call, TRBD2, has no DNA to confirm it. CDR3 size: 16 residues. Looked up from germline, CDR1 is LNHDA and CDR2 is SQIVND (reference sequence). CDR3 region: CASSLGLAGGRNIQYF. The full variable domain, with the rest looked up from reference TRBV19 and TRBJ2-4, is DGGITQSPKYLFRKEGQNVTLSCEQNLNHDAMYWYRQDPGQGLRLIYYSQIVNDFQKGDIAEGYSVSREKKESFPLTVTSAQKNPTAFYLCASSLGLAGGRNIQYFGAGTRLSVL.

The chain is built from TRBV7-2 and TRBJ2-3. CDR3 length equals 17 residues. Per the germline V gene, CDR1 is SGHTA and CDR2 is FQGNSA. The CDR3 protein is CASSLAVWVESTDTQYF. Full variable domain (outside the CDR3, taken from reference TRBV7-2 and TRBJ2-3): GAGVSQSPSNKVTEKGKDVELRCDPISGHTALYWYRQSLGQGLEFLIYFQGNSAPDKSGLPSDRFSAERTGGSVSTLTIQRTQQEDSAVYLCASSLAVWVESTDTQYFGPGTRLTVL.

This CDR3 reads CASSPNRGTGAYEQYF. This chain links TRBV18 with TRBJ2-7; TCRdb names TRBD1, which stays unverified in the absence of DNA. This CDR3 is built from 16 residues. Germline CDR1 reads KGHSH; CDR2 reads LQKENI. The whole variable domain, filled in from reference TRBV18 and TRBJ2-7, reads NAGVMQNPRHLVRRRGQEARLRCSPMKGHSHVYWYRQLPEEGLKFMVYLQKENIIDESGMPKERFSAEFPKEGPSILRIQQVVRGDSAAYFCASSPNRGTGAYEQYFGPGTRLTVT.

The CDR3 loop is CASSRGLGETQYF. This rearrangement joins TRBV6-4 to TRBJ2-5; lacking DNA, the TRBD2 call made by TCRdb goes unchecked. Germline lookup yields CDR1 MRHNA and CDR2 SNTAGT. The CDR3 has 13 residues.